This TCR beta chain is from a study of blood T cell repertoires in COVID-19. Across the whole study: Material from acute and convalescent COVID-19 was sourced from the United States, Italy and Spain. PBMCs, B-cell-depleted T cells, or T cells were the source of the cDNA or gDNA that made up the material.

V was clipped by 3 bases and J by 0 bases, with 11 bases between them. The CDR3 sequence is 15 residues long. Per the germline V gene, CDR1 is KGHSH and CDR2 is LQKENI. In the authors' workflow: How many nucleated cells were present was estimated from reference gene primer amplification. Libraries were prepared by immunoSEQ multiplex PCR; TCRdb keeps only in-frame clonotypes and omits some of them. Clone size and the V and J calls come from that table; the DNA yielded D and trimming. The data contain around 95,000 clones, roughly 85% of them singletons. This TCR derives from a man between 65 and 85 years old with active or convalescent COVID-19. Sequencing used peripheral blood. This chain joins TRBV18 and TRBJ1-2, with D possibly matching TRBD1 (6 bases). The CDR3 loop reads CASSPFRGSNYGYTF. The CDR3 coding sequence is TGTGCCAGCTCACCTTTCAGGGGATCTAACTATGGCTACACCTTC.